A single sample gave rise to the 15 T cell receptor beta chains below, sequenced in a study of spatial heterogeneity in lung cancer (dated by TCRdb to about 2019). The time point label on this specimen signifies: blood at routine non-recurrence follow-up after resection. Preparation of the library involved 5' RACE. The sequencing machine was a NextSeq 500. The public sequencing data were trimmed at Q25 with fastp and processed into clonotypes with MiXCR by TCRdb, which kept only in-frame beta chains. Identical CDR3 proteins give one entry, which carries the most common genes and DNA. The sample table holds around 3,000 distinct CDR3 sequences, of which over 50% were seen once. Less than 3.5% of the sample is taken by the ten largest. The sample was PBMCs, taken at follow-up. The receptors stem from a male donor with early-stage non-small cell lung cancer.

Turning to this clonotype: This beta chain is an off-target read within a library intended for alpha chains, so its frequency means little. The V and J genes are TRBV7-7 and TRBJ2-2; D not certain. V lost 5 bases to trimming and J lost 6 bases, with 7 bases between them. CDR1 and CDR2 from the germline V gene are SSHAT and FNYEAQ (reference sequence). The CDR3 has 12 amino acids. DNA of the CDR3: TGTGCCAGCAGCCCGCGCTCCGGGGAGCTGTTTTTT. Amino acid sequence: CASSPRSGELFF.

This clonotype came up a few times. A library made for alpha chains picked up this beta chain off target, so its size means little. The chain combines TRBV28 with TRBJ2-1, with a possible D match to TRBD2 (6 bases). Germline loops: CDR1 MDHEN, CDR2 SYDVKM. The CDR3 has 12 amino acids. Trimming pared 11 bases from V and 7 bases from J, leaving 15 bases between. The CDR3 here is CALGGVRNEQFF. The CDR3 nucleotides read TGTGCCCTCGGCGGGGTCCGTAATGAGCAGTTCTTC.

Regarding this clonotype: Because the library targeted alpha chains, this beta chain is an off-target read whose size means little. The V gene is TRBV11-2, the J gene TRBJ2-3, with 13 bases that match TRBD2. The V gene end was trimmed by 3 bases and the J gene end by 0 bases; junction bases not matched to a gene: 15. There are 21 residues in the CDR3. Germline CDR1 and CDR2: SGHAT and FQNNGV. The CDR3: CASSFPLGTSGTISSTDTQYF. CDR3 nucleotide sequence: TGTGCCAGCAGCTTTCCGTTAGGGACTAGCGGGACTATTTCTAGCACAGATACGCAGTATTTT.

This clonotype was detected once. This beta chain turned up in a library designed for alpha chains; as an off-target read, its abundance says little. This rearrangement joins TRBV28 to TRBJ1-3, with D hard to call. Germline CDR1 and CDR2: MDHEN and SYDVKM. The V end was cut by 2 bases, the J end by 1 base, with 9 bases between. The CDR3 totals 15 residues. CDR3 in amino acids: CASSLRRLSGNTIYF. In DNA form, the CDR3 reads TGTGCCAGCAGTTTAAGGAGGCTGTCTGGAAACACCATATATTTT.

This clonotype turned up a few times. In a library made to pick up alpha chains, this beta chain is a stray read with a size that means little. The gene calls are TRBV29-1 and TRBJ1-1; D ambiguous. Germline CDR1 reads SQVTM; CDR2 reads ANQGSEA. The ends were cut back, 4 bases at V and 1 base at J, with 4 bases in the middle. This CDR3 has 11 amino acids. The CDR3 nucleotides are TGCAGCGTTGGGAGGAACACTGAAGCTTTCTTT. As protein: CSVGRNTEAFF.

Sample share makes this clonotype large (0.1 to 1%). This beta chain lies outside the target of a library built for alpha chains; its clone size means little. This chain uses TRBV11-2 with TRBJ2-1; TRBD1 matches 9 bases. Germline assignment: CDR1 SGHAT and CDR2 FQNNGV. The J segment lost 7 bases and the V segment lost 1 base, leaving 2 bases of the junction unmatched. This CDR3 contains 14 residues. The CDR3 here is CASSLGTGENEQFF. In DNA, the CDR3 is TGTGCCAGCAGCTTAGGGACAGGGGAGAATGAGCAGTTCTTC.

As for this clonotype: Since the library was made to target alpha chains, this beta chain is a stray read and its abundance is not meaningful. CDR3 protein: CASQEGRGYEQFF. Written as DNA, the CDR3 is TGTGCCAGCCAGGAGGGCAGGGGGTATGAGCAGTTCTTC. The rearrangement uses TRBV7-9 and TRBJ2-1, with D possibly being TRBD1 (7 bases). Trimming took off 8 bases at V and 8 bases at J, with 16 bases between the two ends. Germline V CDR1 and CDR2: SEHNR, FQNEAQ (reference sequence). There are 13 residues in the CDR3.

To note about this clonotype: The library was designed around alpha chains, so this beta chain is a stray read whose abundance carries little weight. The CDR3 region is CASSGQIMNTEAFF. The DNA for the CDR3 is TGTGCCAGCAGTGGACAGATAATGAACACTGAAGCTTTCTTT. The chain recombines TRBV2 with TRBJ1-1; TRBD1 is a possible D gene (5 bases). This CDR3 spans 14 amino acids. Trimming pared 4 bases from V and 0 bases from J, leaving 9 bases between. Germline CDR1 and CDR2: SNHLY and FYNNEI.

Of note for this clonotype: Little can be read into the size of this beta chain, an off-target read in a library designed for alpha chains. The genes are TRBV28 and TRBJ1-1, with D tentatively TRBD1 (6 bases). The ends were cut back, 4 bases at V and 8 bases at J, with 8 bases in the middle. The CDR3 is made up of 11 amino acids. Per germline, CDR1 MDHEN and CDR2 SYDVKM. Here the CDR3 reads CASSYGQEAFF. The CDR3 bases are TGTGCCAGCAGTTATGGACAGGAAGCTTTCTTT.

This clonotype has more than one count but fewer than ten. This beta chain is an unintended read in a library built for alpha chains; its size means little. The chain recombines TRBV3-1 with TRBJ2-5; TRBD1 matches at 10 bases. There are 15 residues in the CDR3. J gave up 5 bases and V 4 bases, and 7 bases lay outside the gene matches. Germline-derived CDR1 and CDR2 are LGHDT and YNNKEL (reference sequence). The CDR3 nucleotides are TGTGCCAGCAGCCCATGGGACAGGGGCGGGGAGACCCAGTACTTC. Its translation is CASSPWDRGGETQYF.

This clonotype was seen more than once but under ten times. Because the library targeted alpha chains, this beta chain is an off-target read whose size means little. The CDR3 bases are TGTGCCAGCTCTCCCACCGGGACGGTATACAATGAGCAGTTCTTC. Amino acid sequence: CASSPTGTVYNEQFF. The rearrangement uses TRBV18 and TRBJ2-1; D could derive from TRBD1 or TRBD2 (5 bases each). The CDR3 has 15 residues. V was clipped by 6 bases and J by 4 bases, with 16 bases between them. CDR1 is KGHSH, CDR2 LQKENI, per germline.

About this clonotype itself: This beta chain slipped into a library made for alpha chains as a stray read, so its size is not meaningful. This chain uses TRBV4-3 with TRBJ2-1; the D is unclear. Trimming removed 0 bases from V and 8 bases from J, with 8 bases in between. CDR1 and CDR2 (germline): LGHNA, YSLEER. This CDR3 is built from 13 residues. CDR3 coding DNA: TGCGCCAGCAGCCAAGATCTCTCGGATGAGCAGTTCTTC. It specifies CASSQDLSDEQFF.

On this clonotype: This beta chain was picked up by a library intended for alpha chains and is off target, so its count carries little meaning. V and J are TRBV7-3 and TRBJ2-1; tentatively, D is TRBD2 (6 bases). V gave up 1 base and J gave up 10 bases, with 14 bases separating them. The length of the CDR3 is 14 residues. Per the germline V gene, CDR1 is SGHTA and CDR2 is FQGTGA. The chain's CDR3 is CASSLIVSGGEQFF. The CDR3 bases are TGTGCCAGCAGCTTAATTGTGTCCGGGGGAGAGCAGTTCTTC.

About this clonotype: Since it is a stray read in a library aimed at alpha chains, this beta chain has a size that is not meaningful. This chain links TRBV3-1 with TRBJ2-7; 9 positions agree with TRBD2. The CDR3 loop spans 16 amino acids. Germline CDR1 reads LGHDT; CDR2 reads YNNKEL (reference sequence). J was trimmed by 7 bases and V by 4 bases; bases with no gene match: 14. The CDR3 is CASSPRLAGVEGEQYF. The CDR3 bases are TGTGCCAGCAGCCCCCGTTTAGCGGGAGTAGAAGGGGAGCAGTACTTC.

Points on this clonotype: This beta chain was picked up by a library intended for alpha chains and is off target, so its count carries little meaning. This chain joins TRBV6-5 and TRBJ2-1, with D possibly called TRBD1 or TRBD2 (5 bases each). The CDR3 is 15 amino acids. Germline CDR1 reads MNHEY; CDR2 reads SVGAGI. V was shortened by 6 bases and J by 6 bases, with 18 bases between the two germline ends. DNA of the CDR3: TGTGCCAGCAGGCCGGGACGCCAGCGAATCAATGAGCAGTTCTTC. Translation gives CASRPGRQRINEQFF.